One and the same sample provided the 32 T cell receptor beta chains below, sequenced in a study of response to subunit inactivated influenza vaccine. TCRdb re-called the RT-PCR reads with MiXCR, one entry per CDR3 protein. The sample comprises 400,000 to 650,000 distinct CDR3 sequences, about 7.2% of which are singletons, and less than 15% rests with the top ten. The sequences come from PBMCs from blood, collected about 23 months after vaccination. Receptor source: a man aged 50-75 years who received an inactivated influenza vaccine.

The chain employs TRBV7-2 and TRBJ2-3; D gene uncertain. CDR1 and CDR2 from the germline V gene are SGHTA and FQGNSA. The CDR3 covers 16 residues. V lost 3 bases and J lost 0, with 13 bases in between. The CDR3 sequence: CASSFNGGPSTDTQYF. CDR3 coding DNA: TGTGCCAGCAGCTTTAACGGCGGACCTAGCACAGATACGCAGTATTTT.

This clonotype was counted between two and nine times. This chain connects TRBV4-2 to TRBJ2-5; TRBD2 matches 9 bases. CDR1 is LGHNA, CDR2 YNFKEQ, per germline. The trim removed 0 bases at V and 1 base at J, leaving 3 bases unmatched. The CDR3 consists of 16 residues. CDR3 nucleotide sequence: TGTGCCAGCAGCCAAGAGACTAGCGGCCGCCAAGAGACCCAGTACTTC. It translates to CASSQETSGRQETQYF.

This clonotype was detected ten times or more. The chain couples TRBV29-1 to TRBJ2-7; 7 bases line up with TRBD1. Trimming at V came to 3 bases and at J to 3 bases, leaving 5 bases not matched to a gene. The germline V gene encodes CDR1 SQVTM and CDR2 ANQGSEA. CDR3 size: 13 residues. CDR3 in amino acids: CSVDIGGNYEQYF. The CDR3 DNA sequence: TGCAGCGTTGATATAGGGGGCAACTACGAGCAGTACTTC.

This clonotype was observed a few times. The CDR3 sequence is CASSYLGPSGANVLTF. CDR3 DNA sequence: TGTGCCAGCAGTTACCTCGGTCCTTCTGGGGCCAACGTCCTGACTTTC. The rearrangement links TRBV6-5 to TRBJ2-6; D is ambiguous. Trimming shortened V by 2 bases and J by 1 base, and 9 bases separated the two germline ends. From germline, CDR1 is MNHEY and CDR2 SVGAGI. There are 16 residues in the CDR3.

This clonotype came up a few times. This sequence joins TRBV5-1 and TRBJ2-7; 7 nucleotides match TRBD2. Germline CDR1 is SGHRS and CDR2 is YFSETQ. V was pared by 2 bases and J by 5 bases, with 7 bases of the junction left unmatched. The CDR3 sequence is 14 residues long. The CDR3 DNA is TGCGCCAGCAGCTTACAGCGGGGTGGGAACGAGCAGTACTTC. It is translated as CASSLQRGGNEQYF.

Many counts were recorded for this clonotype. The chain combines TRBV28 with TRBJ1-2; 7 bases line up with TRBD1. The V gene end was trimmed by 4 bases and the J gene end by 2 bases; junction bases not matched to a gene: 4. Germline loops: CDR1 MDHEN, CDR2 SYDVKM. CDR3 length: 14 amino acids. The CDR3: CASSSGTANYGYTF. The DNA of the CDR3 is TGTGCCAGCAGTTCCGGGACAGCAAACTATGGCTACACCTTC.

This clonotype has ten or more counts. The chain couples TRBV29-1 to TRBJ2-3; D gene uncertain. V lost 7 bases and J 4 bases, leaving 12 bases between the germline ends. This CDR3 region has 12 residues. Germline-derived CDR1 and CDR2 are SQVTM and ANQGSEA. CDR3 amino acids: CSGLVDSDTQYF. For the CDR3, the DNA is TGCAGCGGTCTAGTTGATTCAGATACGCAGTATTTT.

This rearrangement joins TRBV20-1 to TRBJ2-5; D call uncertain. V was trimmed by 7 bases and J by 7 bases, leaving 16 bases between them. The CDR3 runs 12 residues. Germline V lookup: CDR1 DFQATT, CDR2 SNEGSKA (reference sequence). CDR3 in DNA: TGCAGTGGAAACCCCCTCGGCCCGACCCAGTACTTC. Translating it yields CSGNPLGPTQYF.

This clonotype has just a few counts. The CDR3 loop reads CASSLLVPGGTDTQYF. CDR3 in DNA: TGTGCCAGCAGCTTATTAGTGCCCGGGGGTACAGATACGCAGTATTTT. The gene calls are TRBV7-8 and TRBJ2-3; TRBD2 might be the D (6 bases). The V gene lost 2 bases and the J gene lost 3 bases, with 15 bases spanning the gap. The CDR3 length is 16 residues. CDR1 is SGHVS and CDR2 is FQNEAQ in the germline V gene.

In the case of this clonotype: A much larger clone lies one base from this, so it may be a read error. The rearrangement links TRBV19 to TRBJ1-2; D ambiguous. The CDR3 has 13 residues. The V gene's germline CDR1 is LNHDA and CDR2 SQIVND (reference sequence). The CDR3 DNA reads TGTGCCGGTAGTATAAAGACGGAGTATGGCTACACCTTC. It yields the protein CAGSIKTEYGYTF.

V usage is TRBV10-1 and J usage is TRBJ2-5; D unclear. This CDR3 spans 15 amino acids. Trimming left V 4 bases short and J 0 bases short, with 12 bases between. Germline lookup yields CDR1 WNHNN and CDR2 SYGVQD (reference sequence). DNA of the CDR3: TGCGCCAGCAGTGCGGTAACGACGAACCAAGAGACCCAGTACTTC. This translates into CASSAVTTNQETQYF.

In this sample, this clonotype turned up a few times. This chain links TRBV7-9 with TRBJ2-5; D unclear. The V end was cut by 5 bases, the J end by 4 bases, with 11 bases between. CDR3 length: 13 amino acids. Germline CDR1 is SEHNR and CDR2 is FQNEAQ (reference sequence). The chain's CDR3 is CASSRTGTETQYF. DNA of the CDR3: TGTGCCAGCAGCCGAACCGGCACAGAGACCCAGTACTTC.

Ten or more counts support this clonotype. The chain couples TRBV6-1 to TRBJ2-7, with D hard to call. V lost 6 bases to trimming and J lost 0 bases, with 15 bases between them. Germline values: CDR1 MNHNS, CDR2 SASEGT. There are 15 residues in the CDR3. This chain's CDR3 is CASRTRQASSYEQYF. CDR3 coding DNA: TGTGCCAGCAGAACCCGGCAGGCGAGCTCCTACGAGCAGTACTTC.

V and J are TRBV7-9 and TRBJ2-1, with 8 positions matching TRBD2. This CDR3 has 16 amino acids. The junction had 6 bases not matched to a gene; V was cut back by 4 bases and J by 1 base. The germline CDR1 and CDR2 sequences are SEHNR and FQNEAQ (reference sequence). The CDR3 coding sequence is TGTGCCAGCAGCTCCGGGGGGGCCGATTCCTACAATGAGCAGTTCTTC. It translates to CASSSGGADSYNEQFF. Variable domain in full (rest from reference TRBV7-9 and TRBJ2-1): DTGVSQNPRHKITKRGQNVTFRCDPISEHNRLYWYRQTLGQGPEFLTYFQNEAQLEKSRLLSDRFSAERPKGSFSTLEIQRTEQGDSAMYLCASSSGGADSYNEQFFGPGTRLTVL.

This clonotype was seen many times. The V call is TRBV20-1, the J call TRBJ2-2, with TRBD2 matching over 9 bases. Germline V gene lookup returns CDR1 DFQATT and CDR2 SNEGSKA (reference sequence). V shed 6 bases, J shed 8 bases, and the junction held 1 base outside the gene matches. CDR3 length: 11 amino acids. The CDR3 here is CSASGRGELFF. The CDR3 DNA is TGCAGTGCAAGCGGGAGGGGGGAGCTGTTTTTT.

The V gene is TRBV4-3, the J gene TRBJ2-7, with D perhaps matching TRBD1 (5 bases). Germline loops: CDR1 LGHNA, CDR2 YSLEER. There are 16 residues in the CDR3. V shed 0 bases and J shed 4 bases, with 16 bases lying between them. The CDR3 here is CASSQDVRQPSYEQYF. CDR3 DNA: TGCGCCAGCAGCCAAGATGTGAGACAGCCTTCTTACGAGCAGTACTTC.

This clonotype was observed a handful of times. The chain employs TRBV29-1 and TRBJ1-1; 7 bases fit TRBD1. Trimming cost V 2 bases and J 1 base; bases outside gene matches: 7. The CDR3 covers 15 residues. The germline V gene encodes CDR1 SQVTM and CDR2 ANQGSEA. The CDR3 reads CSVESPEGANTEAFF. The DNA of the CDR3 is TGCAGCGTTGAATCCCCAGAGGGGGCGAACACTGAAGCTTTCTTT.

The sample holds a few counts of this clonotype. CDR3 nucleotide sequence: TGTGCCAGCAGCTTAAGCAAGGGGGCCTCTCGGAATGAGCAGTTCTTC. Residues: CASSLSKGASRNEQFF. The V call is TRBV7-9, the J call TRBJ2-1, with 7 positions matching TRBD1. The CDR3 loop spans 16 amino acids. Germline V gene data show CDR1 as SEHNR and CDR2 as FQNEAQ (reference sequence). With V trimmed by 2 bases and J by 7 bases, 11 bases remained unmatched.

Only a few counts were recorded for this clonotype. The chain uses TRBV5-1 and TRBJ2-5; D is perhaps TRBD1 (5 bases). The V and J ends lost 4 bases and 5 bases respectively, with 12 bases between them. There are 13 residues in the CDR3. Germline loops: CDR1 SGHRS, CDR2 YFSETQ. The CDR3 DNA reads TGCGCCAGCAGCCTGATAGGGGCTGAGACCCAGTACTTC. It codes for CASSLIGAETQYF.

This clonotype was seen at least ten times. This chain uses TRBV20-1 with TRBJ2-3; D gene ambiguous. The CDR3 is 14 amino acids. Germline values: CDR1 DFQATT, CDR2 SNEGSKA (reference sequence). Trimming took off 0 bases at V and 0 bases at J, with 7 bases between the two ends. The CDR3 sequence: CSAREGSSTDTQYF. In DNA form, the CDR3 reads TGCAGTGCTAGAGAGGGCTCTAGCACAGATACGCAGTATTTT.

The rearrangement joins TRBV9 to TRBJ1-5; 7 bases line up with TRBD1. Germline CDR1 SGDLS, CDR2 YYNGEE. This CDR3 has 13 amino acids. Trimming cost V 0 bases and J 6 bases; bases outside gene matches: 0. The CDR3 DNA reads as TGTGCCAGCAGCGTAGGACAGGGTCAGCCCCAGCATTTT. Translating gives CASSVGQGQPQHF.

This clonotype was counted only a few times. The gene calls are TRBV10-3 and TRBJ2-2; 8 bases match TRBD2. The CDR3 spans 17 residues. CDR1 and CDR2 (germline): ENHRY, SYGVKD. With 3 bases clipped from V and 6 bases from J, the junction kept 12 bases outside the gene matches. Written as DNA, the CDR3 is TGTGCCATCAGTGACTCCCGCACCTCGGGAGGGCCCGGGGAGCTGTTTTTT. Its protein is CAISDSRTSGGPGELFF.

The V and J genes are TRBV18 and TRBJ2-2; no clear D. The CDR3 is 16 amino acids. CDR1 and CDR2 from the germline V gene are KGHSH and LQKENI. V lost 0 bases and J 0 bases, leaving 8 bases between the germline ends. CDR3 in amino acids: CASSPPGRPNTGELFF. In DNA form, the CDR3 reads TGTGCCAGCTCACCACCGGGCAGGCCGAACACCGGGGAGCTGTTTTTT.

This clonotype was detected a few times. The rearrangement uses TRBV7-6 and TRBJ2-1; D possibly corresponds to TRBD2 (5 bases). Germline values: CDR1 SGHVS, CDR2 FNYEAQ. CDR3 length: 15 residues. V dropped 1 base and J dropped 7 bases, with 14 bases sitting between them. The chain's CDR3 is CASSLVEAGSNEQFF. The CDR3 nucleotides are TGTGCCAGCAGCTTAGTGGAGGCAGGTTCGAATGAGCAGTTCTTC.

The chain links TRBV11-2 to TRBJ1-2, with 8 bases identical to TRBD1. Per germline, CDR1 SGHAT and CDR2 FQNNGV. V was clipped by 5 bases and J by 3 bases; unmatched bases: 11. The CDR3 is made up of 16 amino acids. The CDR3 sequence is CASSRLRDRRYYGYTF. The CDR3 coding sequence is TGTGCCAGCAGCAGACTTCGGGACAGGCGGTACTATGGCTACACCTTC.

The chain joins TRBV3-1 to TRBJ2-2; 9 positions match TRBD2. The trim removed 0 bases at V and 2 bases at J, leaving 7 bases unmatched. Germline lookup yields CDR1 LGHDT and CDR2 YNNKEL (reference sequence). This CDR3 comprises 18 residues. The CDR3 DNA reads as TGTGCCAGCAGCCAAGATTCCCTAGCGGGATTAAACACCGGGGAGCTGTTTTTT. Its protein is CASSQDSLAGLNTGELFF.

The table lists this clonotype with a few counts. The chain uses TRBV5-1 and TRBJ2-7, with 12 bases matching TRBD2. The CDR3 is made up of 17 amino acids. V lost 0 bases to trimming and J lost 2 bases; unmatched junction nucleotides: 6. CDR1 and CDR2 (germline): SGHRS, YFSETQ. CDR3 sequence: CASSLGLAGATAYEQYF. In DNA form, the CDR3 reads TGCGCCAGCAGCTTGGGACTAGCGGGAGCGACCGCCTACGAGCAGTACTTC.

This clonotype occurred a few times. The chain combines TRBV20-1 with TRBJ2-7; TRBD1 aligns across 7 bases. V lost 6 bases, J lost 7 bases, and 9 bases stayed unmatched. Germline V gene sequence: CDR1 DFQATT, CDR2 SNEGSKA (reference sequence). The CDR3 contains 12 residues. In DNA, the CDR3 is TGCAGTGCCAGGGGGACCCACTTGGAGCAGTACTTC. Its protein product is CSARGTHLEQYF.

The chain uses TRBV30 and TRBJ2-7; possible D gene TRBD2, 5 bases. The CDR3 extends over 12 amino acids. The V gene's germline CDR1 is GTSNPN and CDR2 SVGIG (reference sequence). The ends were cut back, 4 bases at V and 6 bases at J, with 13 bases in the middle. The CDR3, as DNA: TGTGCCTGGACCCGGGAAGACGGCGAGCAGTACTTC. It yields the protein CAWTREDGEQYF.

The chain joins TRBV6-5 to TRBJ2-4; 9 bases match TRBD1. The germline V gene encodes CDR1 MNHEY and CDR2 SVGAGI. Trimming took 0 bases from V and 7 from J; bases not matched to a gene: 7. This CDR3 comprises 16 residues. The CDR3 coding sequence is TGTGCCAGCAGTTACTCGGGGGACAGGGAAGGGAACATTCAGTACTTC. Translating it yields CASSYSGDREGNIQYF.

This clonotype was seen more than once but under ten times. V usage is TRBV5-6 and J usage is TRBJ2-7; TRBD2 is a possible D gene (5 bases). Trimming stripped 2 bases from V and 5 bases from J, with 8 bases between. The CDR3 contains 12 residues. CDR1 is SGHDT and CDR2 is YYEEEE in the germline V gene. CDR3 nucleotides: TGTGCCAGCAGCTTTTACGGGGACGAGCAGTACTTC. Amino acids: CASSFYGDEQYF.

This clonotype appeared a few times. The chain couples TRBV20-1 to TRBJ1-1; D gene ambiguous. From germline, CDR1 is DFQATT and CDR2 SNEGSKA (reference sequence). This CDR3 is built from 10 residues. V shed 0 bases and J shed 7 bases, with 3 bases lying between them. The chain's CDR3 is CSARDVEAFF. The CDR3 DNA reads TGCAGTGCTAGAGACGTTGAAGCTTTCTTT.